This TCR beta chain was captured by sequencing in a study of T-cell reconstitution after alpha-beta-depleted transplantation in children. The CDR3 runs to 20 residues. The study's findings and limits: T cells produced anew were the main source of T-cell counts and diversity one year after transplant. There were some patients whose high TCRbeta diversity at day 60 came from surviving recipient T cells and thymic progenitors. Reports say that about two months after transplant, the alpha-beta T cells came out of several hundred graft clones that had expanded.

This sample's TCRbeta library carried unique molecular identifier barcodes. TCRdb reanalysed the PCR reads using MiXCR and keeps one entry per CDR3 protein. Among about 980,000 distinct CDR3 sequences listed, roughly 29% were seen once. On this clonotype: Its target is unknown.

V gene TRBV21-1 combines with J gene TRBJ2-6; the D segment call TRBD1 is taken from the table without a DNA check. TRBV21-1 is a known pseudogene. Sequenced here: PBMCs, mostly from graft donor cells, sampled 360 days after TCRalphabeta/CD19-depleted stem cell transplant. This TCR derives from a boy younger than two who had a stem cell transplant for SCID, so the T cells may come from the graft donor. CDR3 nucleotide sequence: TGTGCCAGCAGCAAAATCCGCGACACAGGGACCAGCTCTGGGGCCAACGTCCTGACTTTC. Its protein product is CASSKIRDTGTSSGANVLTF.